This entry concerns a single T cell receptor (beta chain). The target antigen is unknown. This entry belongs to a study of PD-1 blockade in classical Hodgkin lymphoma. This CDR3 contains 15 residues. J was trimmed by 7 bases and V by 6 bases; bases with no gene match: 8. CDR1 is KGHSH and CDR2 is LQKENI in the germline V gene. Assay: immunoSEQ multiplex PCR; the TCRdb copy retains only in-frame clones and omits some. Among 75,000 to 100,000 clones, around four fifths were seen once, and the ten largest hold about 12%. Each patient experienced a relapse that followed autologous stem cell transplantation, and brentuximab vedotin exposure varied. Study-wide results and limits: Repertoire differences lack defined causes, possibly disease activity or prior therapy. Prior to therapy, complete responders displayed diversity much like that of newly diagnosed patients.

This sequence originates from a human donor with classical Hodgkin lymphoma. The material was peripheral blood mononuclear cells (PBMCs), obtained at baseline. The V and J genes are TRBV18 and TRBJ2-1, with TRBD2 matching over 11 bases. CDR3 in DNA: TGTGCCAGCTCCCAACTAGCGGGAGTGACGAATGAGCAGTTCTTC. This gives the protein CASSQLAGVTNEQFF.